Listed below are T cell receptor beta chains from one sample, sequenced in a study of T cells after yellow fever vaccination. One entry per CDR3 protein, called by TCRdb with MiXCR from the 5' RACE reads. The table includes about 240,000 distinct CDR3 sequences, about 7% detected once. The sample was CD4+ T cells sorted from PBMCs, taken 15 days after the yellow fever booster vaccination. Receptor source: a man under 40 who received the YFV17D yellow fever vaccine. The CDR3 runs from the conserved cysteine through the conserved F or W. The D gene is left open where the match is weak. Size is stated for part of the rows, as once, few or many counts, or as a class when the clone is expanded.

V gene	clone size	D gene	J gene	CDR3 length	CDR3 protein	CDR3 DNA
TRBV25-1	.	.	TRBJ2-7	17	CASSEYIRRSRAYEQYF	TGTGCCAGCAGTGAATATATAAGACGTTCAAGAGCCTACGAGCAGTACTTC
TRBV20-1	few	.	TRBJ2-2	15	CSARESGTYTGELFF	TGCAGTGCTAGAGAGTCCGGGACGTACACCGGGGAGCTGTTTTTT
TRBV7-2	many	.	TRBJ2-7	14	CASSPRVSSYEQYF	TGTGCCAGCAGCCCGAGGGTCAGCTCCTACGAGCAGTACTTC
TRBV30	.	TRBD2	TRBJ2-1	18	CAWMGSGSRSGPYNEQFF	TGTGCCTGGATGGGGAGCGGGAGTCGGTCGGGCCCCTACAATGAGCAGTTCTTC
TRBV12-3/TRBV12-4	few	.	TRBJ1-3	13	CAIARKAGNTIYF	TGTGCCATCGCCAGGAAGGCTGGAAACACCATATATTTT
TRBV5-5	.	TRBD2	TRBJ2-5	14	CASSLGSGALTQYF	TGTGCCAGCAGCTTGGGTAGCGGGGCCCTAACCCAGTACTTC
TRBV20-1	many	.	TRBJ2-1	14	CSANNDRIYNEQFF	TGCAGTGCCAACAACGACAGGATCTACAATGAGCAGTTCTTC
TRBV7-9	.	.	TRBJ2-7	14	CASSLSSFSYEQYF	TGTGCCAGCAGCTTATCCTCATTCTCCTACGAGCAGTACTTC
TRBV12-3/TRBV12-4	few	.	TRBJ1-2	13	CASRPSGSSGYTF	TGTGCCAGCAGACCGTCCGGGAGTTCAGGCTACACCTTC
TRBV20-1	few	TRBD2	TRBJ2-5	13	CSAPTYSGETQYF	TGCAGTGCCCCGACCTATAGCGGGGAGACCCAGTACTTC
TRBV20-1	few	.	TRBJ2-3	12	CSADGATDTQYF	TGCAGTGCTGACGGAGCAACAGATACGCAGTATTTT
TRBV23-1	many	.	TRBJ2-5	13	CASSQENRETQYF	TGCGCCAGCAGTCAAGAGAATAGAGAGACCCAGTACTTC
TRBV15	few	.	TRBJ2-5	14	CATSSIFVGQTQYF	TGTGCCACCAGCTCCATTTTTGTAGGCCAGACCCAGTACTTC
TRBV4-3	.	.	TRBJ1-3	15	CASGGQIASGNTIYF	TGCGCCAGCGGAGGTCAGATAGCCTCTGGAAACACCATATATTTT
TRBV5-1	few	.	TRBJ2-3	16	CASSLGPGRGTDTQYF	TGCGCCAGCAGCTTGGGGCCAGGACGGGGCACAGATACGCAGTATTTT
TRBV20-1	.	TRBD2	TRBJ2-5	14	CSAPPGTNKETQYF	TGCAGTGCCCCGCCCGGGACTAATAAAGAGACCCAGTACTTC
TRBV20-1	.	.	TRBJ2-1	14	CSASWTGFYNEQFF	TGCAGTGCTAGTTGGACGGGATTCTACAATGAGCAGTTCTTC